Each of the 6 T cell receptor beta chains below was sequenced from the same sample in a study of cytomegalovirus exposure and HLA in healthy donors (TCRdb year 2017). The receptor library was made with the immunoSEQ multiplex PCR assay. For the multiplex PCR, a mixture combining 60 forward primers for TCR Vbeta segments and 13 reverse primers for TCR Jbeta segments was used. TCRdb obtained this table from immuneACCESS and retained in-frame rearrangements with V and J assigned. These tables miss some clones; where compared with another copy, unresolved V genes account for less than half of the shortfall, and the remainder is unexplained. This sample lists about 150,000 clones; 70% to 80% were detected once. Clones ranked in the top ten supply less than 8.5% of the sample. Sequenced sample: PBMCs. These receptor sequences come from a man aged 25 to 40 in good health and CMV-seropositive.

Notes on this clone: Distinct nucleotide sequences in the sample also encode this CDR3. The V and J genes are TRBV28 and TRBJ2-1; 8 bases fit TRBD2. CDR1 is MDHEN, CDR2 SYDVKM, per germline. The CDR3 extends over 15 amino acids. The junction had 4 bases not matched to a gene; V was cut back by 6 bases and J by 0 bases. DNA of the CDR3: TGTGCCAGCAGCTTCAGCGGGAGCTCCTACAATGAGCAGTTCTTC. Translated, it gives CASSFSGSSYNEQFF. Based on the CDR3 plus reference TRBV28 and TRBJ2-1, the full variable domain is DVKVTQSSRYLVKRTGEKVFLECVQDMDHENMFWYRQDPGLGLRLIYFSYDVKMKEKGDIPEGYSVSREKKERFSLILESASTNQTSMYLCASSFSGSSYNEQFFGPGTRLTVL.

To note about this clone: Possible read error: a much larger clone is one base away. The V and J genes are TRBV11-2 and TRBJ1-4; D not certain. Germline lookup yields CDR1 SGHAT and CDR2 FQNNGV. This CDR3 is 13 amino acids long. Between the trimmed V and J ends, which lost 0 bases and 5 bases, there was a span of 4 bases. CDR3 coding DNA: TGTGCCAGCAGCTTAGAACTGAATGAAAAACTGTTTTTT. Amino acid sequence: CASSLELNEKLFF.

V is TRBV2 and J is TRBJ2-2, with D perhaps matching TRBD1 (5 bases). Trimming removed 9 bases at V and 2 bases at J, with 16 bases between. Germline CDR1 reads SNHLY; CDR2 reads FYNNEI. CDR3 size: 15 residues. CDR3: CASIEGARNTGELFF. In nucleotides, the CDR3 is TGTGCCAGTATCGAAGGGGCCAGAAACACCGGGGAGCTGTTTTTT.

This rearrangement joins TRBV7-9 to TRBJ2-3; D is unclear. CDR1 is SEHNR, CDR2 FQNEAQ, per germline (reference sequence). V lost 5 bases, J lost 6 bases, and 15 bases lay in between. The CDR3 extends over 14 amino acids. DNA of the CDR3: TGTGCCAGCAGCCCCTCCGCGGCCGCGGATACGCAGTATTTT. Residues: CASSPSAAADTQYF.

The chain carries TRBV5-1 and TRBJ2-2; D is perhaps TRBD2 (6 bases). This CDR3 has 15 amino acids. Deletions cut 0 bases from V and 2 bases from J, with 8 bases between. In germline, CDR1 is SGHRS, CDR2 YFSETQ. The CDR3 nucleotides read TGCGCCAGCAGCTTGGCCGGGGGAAACACCGGGGAGCTGTTTTTT. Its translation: CASSLAGGNTGELFF.

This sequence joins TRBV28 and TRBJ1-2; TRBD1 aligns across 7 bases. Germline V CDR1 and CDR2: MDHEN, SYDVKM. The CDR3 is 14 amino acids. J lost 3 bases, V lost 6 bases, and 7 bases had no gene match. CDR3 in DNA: TGTGCCAGCAGCTTGGGCAGGGGGGACTATGGCTACACCTTC. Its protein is CASSLGRGDYGYTF.